The 29 T cell receptor beta chains given below trace back to one sample, sequenced in a study of a mutant IDH1 vaccine in newly diagnosed glioma. Time point specified: week 47, end of study. Every vaccination contained 300 ug of the mutant IDH1 20-mer peptide and was paired with topical imiquimod. These TCRs are of unknown antigen specificity. Using immunoSEQ multiplex PCR, the repertoire was profiled, and TCRdb retains in-frame clones only, with some absent. The table shows some 87,000 clones, with 81% occurring only once. The sample consisted of PBMCs, taken from a glioma patient whose treatment included an IDH1 peptide vaccine. These receptors originate from a man aged 35-49 years with glioma.

The chain links TRBV19 to TRBJ1-5; 7 bases line up with TRBD1. The germline V gene encodes CDR1 LNHDA and CDR2 SQIVND (reference sequence). With 2 bases clipped from V and 16 bases from J, the junction kept 11 bases outside the gene matches. The CDR3 consists of 13 residues. The CDR3 nucleotides are TGTGCCAGTAGTATATTTCCAGGGGGGAGAGGACATTTT. Its translation is CASSIFPGGRGHF.

This sequence joins TRBV29-1 and TRBJ2-5; a weak D match, TRBD2 (6 bases). The CDR3 runs to 12 residues. CDR1 is SQVTM, CDR2 ANQGSEA, per germline. Deletions cut 0 bases from V and 5 bases from J, with 7 bases between. CDR3 sequence (DNA): TGCAGCGTTGAAGAGACTAGTGAGACCCAGTACTTC. Residues: CSVEETSETQYF.

The CDR3 here is CASSEGDQETQYF. For the CDR3, the DNA is TGTGCCAGCAGCGAGGGGGACCAAGAGACCCAGTACTTC. This rearrangement joins TRBV11-3 to TRBJ2-5, with D possibly matching TRBD1 (6 bases). V dropped 5 bases and J dropped 0 bases, with 7 bases sitting between them. Looked up from germline, CDR1 is SGHNT and CDR2 is YENEEA. CDR3 length: 13 residues.

This clone was recorded many times. V usage is TRBV2 and J usage is TRBJ1-2, with D possibly TRBD1 on 5 matching bases. Trimming stripped 3 bases from V and 2 bases from J, with 7 bases between. CDR1 is SNHLY, CDR2 FYNNEI, per germline. The CDR3 has 13 amino acids. CDR3 loop: CASSDRGNYGYTF. For the CDR3, the DNA is TGTGCCAGCAGTGATCGGGGGAACTATGGCTACACCTTC.

CDR3 sequence reads: CASSPKTGRNSPLHF. In nucleotides, the CDR3 is TGTGCCAGCTCTCCAAAGACAGGGCGGAATTCACCCCTCCACTTT. The rearrangement uses TRBV18 and TRBJ1-6; TRBD1 matches 7 bases. V gave up 6 bases and J gave up 7 bases; unmatched junction bases: 9. The CDR3 totals 15 residues. CDR1 is KGHSH, CDR2 LQKENI, per germline.

J is TRBJ1-1 and V is TRBV2; 7 nucleotides match TRBD1. CDR3 length equals 15 residues. Germline V gives CDR1 SNHLY, CDR2 FYNNEI. Germline trimming cut 7 bases from V and 5 bases from J; bases unmatched to any gene: 13. CDR3 DNA: TGTGCCAGCAAGAGGAGGGCAGGGGGAGAGACTGAAGCTTTCTTT. Translating it yields CASKRRAGGETEAFF. Filled out from reference TRBV2 and TRBJ1-1, the complete variable domain reads EPEVTQTPSHQVTQMGQEVILRCVPISNHLYFYWYRQILGQKVEFLVSFYNNEISEKSEIFDDQFSVERPDGSNFTLKIRSTKLEDSAMYFCASKRRAGGETEAFFGQGTRLTVV.

The rearrangement joins TRBV11-3 to TRBJ2-2; D is uncertain. Germline V lookup: CDR1 SGHNT, CDR2 YENEEA. There are 13 residues in the CDR3. V was cut by 2 bases and J by 6 bases, with 7 bases left in between. CDR3 DNA: TGTGCCAGCAGCTTATGGCAGTCCGGGGAGCTGTTTTTT. Its protein is CASSLWQSGELFF.

The chain employs TRBV2 and TRBJ1-1; the match to TRBD1 covers 7 bases. CDR1 and CDR2 (germline): SNHLY, FYNNEI. The CDR3 contains 12 residues. V lost 4 bases to trimming and J lost 7 bases; unmatched junction nucleotides: 3. The CDR3 bases are TGTGCCAGCAGTGCAGGGGGAAGTGAAGCTTTCTTT. This sequence encodes CASSAGGSEAFF.

J is TRBJ2-1 and V is TRBV25-1; 8 positions match TRBD1. The CDR3 has 13 amino acids. Germline CDR1 is MGHDK and CDR2 is SYGVNS. J lost 9 bases, V lost 6 bases, and 7 bases had no gene match. Here the CDR3 DNA reads TGTGCCAGCAGGCAGGGGGCGGACCGTGAGCAGTTCTTC. This codes for CASRQGADREQFF.

This chain connects TRBV7-9 to TRBJ2-2, with TRBD1 matching 7 bases. Germline V gene data show CDR1 as SEHNR and CDR2 as FQNEAQ (reference sequence). This CDR3 spans 16 amino acids. The V and J ends lost 8 bases and 2 bases, in that order; junction bases with no gene match: 11. The CDR3: CASRGTRGPNTGELFF. For the CDR3, the DNA is TGTGCCAGCCGGGGCACAAGGGGGCCTAACACCGGGGAGCTGTTTTTT.

The rearrangement uses TRBV18 and TRBJ2-1; 7 bases fit TRBD2. Germline V CDR1 and CDR2: KGHSH, LQKENI. V was clipped by 2 bases and J by 12 bases; unmatched bases: 4. This CDR3 comprises 12 residues. CDR3: CASSPSTGGQFF. The CDR3, as DNA: TGTGCCAGCTCACCATCAACGGGGGGGCAGTTCTTC.

The gene calls are TRBV28 and TRBJ1-5; D uncertain. The CDR3 has 16 residues. Trimming removed 5 bases at V and 1 base at J, with 15 bases between. Germline CDR1 MDHEN, CDR2 SYDVKM. The CDR3 sequence: CASSPPGLGSNQPQHF. The CDR3 region has the DNA TGTGCCAGCAGTCCCCCCGGTCTGGGGAGCAATCAGCCCCAGCATTTT.

This rearrangement joins TRBV7-9 to TRBJ2-7; D possibly corresponds to TRBD2 (5 bases). The CDR3 spans 16 residues. Germline CDR1 SEHNR, CDR2 FQNEAQ (reference sequence). Trimming pared 2 bases from V and 3 bases from J, leaving 17 bases between. The CDR3 sequence: CASSLYLPGWGYEQYF. CDR3 sequence (DNA): TGTGCCAGCAGCTTATATTTGCCGGGGTGGGGCTACGAGCAGTACTTC.

This clone is a singleton in its sample. This rearrangement joins TRBV5-6 to TRBJ1-5, with a weak D call TRBD1 (5 bases). Germline values: CDR1 SGHDT, CDR2 YYEEEE. With 1 base removed from V and 7 bases from J, the gap between germline ends came to 9 bases. The length of the CDR3 is 13 residues. The CDR3 coding sequence is TGTGCCAGCAGCTTGAACTGGGACCAGCCCCAGCATTTT. Translated: CASSLNWDQPQHF.

The chain has TRBV29-1 and TRBJ2-7, with D possibly being TRBD2 (6 bases). V dropped 2 bases and J dropped 2 bases, with 16 bases sitting between them. The CDR3 spans 15 residues. CDR1 and CDR2 (germline): SQVTM, ANQGSEA. The CDR3 protein is CSVESAGGRTYEQYF. CDR3 sequence (DNA): TGCAGCGTTGAATCGGCAGGAGGGAGGACCTACGAGCAGTACTTC.

The CDR3 coding sequence is TGTGCCAGCAGCGAACCGGGACTAAACTCCTACGAGCAGTACTTC. Its protein product is CASSEPGLNSYEQYF. V is TRBV7-8 and J is TRBJ2-7; 7 bases agree with TRBD2. Trimming cost V 5 bases and J 0 bases; bases outside gene matches: 7. Per germline, CDR1 SGHVS and CDR2 FQNEAQ. This CDR3 comprises 15 residues. The variable domain in full, completed from reference TRBV7-8 and TRBJ2-7, reads GAGVSQSPRYKVAKRGQDVALRCDPISGHVSLFWYQQALGQGPEFLTYFQNEAQLDKSGLPSDRFFAERPEGSVSTLKIQRTQQEDSAVYLCASSEPGLNSYEQYFGPGTRLTVT.

The chain carries TRBV4-3 and TRBJ2-1; 8 nucleotides match TRBD2. The CDR3 is made up of 16 amino acids. Germline V gene sequence: CDR1 LGHNA, CDR2 YSLEER. Germline trimming cut 1 base from V and 8 bases from J; bases unmatched to any gene: 10. In nucleotides, the CDR3 is TGCGCCAGCAGCCAAGTGTCCGGGAGGGCCAGAGATGAGCAGTTCTTC. It codes for CASSQVSGRARDEQFF.

This CDR3 reads CASREPGQESKKETQYF. The CDR3 bases are TGCGCCAGCAGGGAACCGGGACAGGAGTCTAAAAAAGAGACCCAGTACTTC. The genes are TRBV10-1 and TRBJ2-5, with 8 bases matching TRBD1. Looked up from germline, CDR1 is WNHNN and CDR2 is SYGVQD (reference sequence). With V trimmed by 6 bases and J by 3 bases, 15 bases remained unmatched. The length of the CDR3 is 17 residues.

J is TRBJ2-7 and V is TRBV4-2; tentative D call: TRBD1 (6 bases). V was pared by 7 bases and J by 0 bases, with 16 bases between. Germline V gene data show CDR1 as LGHNA and CDR2 as YNFKEQ. The CDR3 extends over 15 amino acids. The CDR3 loop reads CASTPTGTSSYEQYF. In DNA, the CDR3 is TGTGCCAGCACCCCAACAGGGACATCCTCCTACGAGCAGTACTTC.

This clone has a handful of counts. V usage is TRBV9 and J usage is TRBJ1-1; maybe TRBD1 (6 bases). The germline CDR1 and CDR2 sequences are SGDLS and YYNGEE. The V gene lost 2 bases and the J gene lost 1 base, with 9 bases spanning the gap. The CDR3 has 14 amino acids. CDR3 sequence: CASSVDSRNTEAFF. CDR3 nucleotides: TGTGCCAGCAGCGTGGACAGCCGGAACACTGAAGCTTTCTTT.

The genes are TRBV19 and TRBJ1-1, with TRBD1 identical over 7 bases. CDR1 is LNHDA, CDR2 SQIVND, per germline (reference sequence). This CDR3 region has 17 residues. J lost 0 bases, V lost 3 bases, and 10 bases had no gene match. The CDR3 is CASSIRTGLRMNTEAFF. The CDR3, as DNA: TGTGCCAGTAGTATCCGGACAGGTCTCCGAATGAACACTGAAGCTTTCTTT. Combining the CDR3 with reference TRBV19 and TRBJ1-1 gives the whole variable domain DGGITQSPKYLFRKEGQNVTLSCEQNLNHDAMYWYRQDPGQGLRLIYYSQIVNDFQKGDIAEGYSVSREKKESFPLTVTSAQKNPTAFYLCASSIRTGLRMNTEAFFGQGTRLTVV.

This clone appeared a few times. This chain joins TRBV19 and TRBJ1-2; D unclear. V was pared by 0 bases and J by 8 bases, with 13 bases between. Germline loops: CDR1 LNHDA, CDR2 SQIVND (reference sequence). The CDR3 totals 14 residues. The CDR3 sequence: CASSIDRVAIGYTF. CDR3 nucleotides: TGTGCCAGTAGTATAGATCGTGTAGCAATCGGCTACACCTTC.

V is TRBV7-6 and J is TRBJ2-7; 13 bases are a match to TRBD2. Germline V CDR1 and CDR2: SGHVS, FNYEAQ. This CDR3 has 15 residues. V gave up 5 bases and J gave up 4 bases; unmatched junction bases: 5. The CDR3 DNA is TGTGCCAGCAGCATAGGGACTAGCGGGAATTACGAGCAGTACTTC. Amino acid sequence: CASSIGTSGNYEQYF.

J is TRBJ2-7 and V is TRBV10-2, with D maybe TRBD1 (5 bases). V was clipped by 2 bases and J by 0 bases, with 11 bases between them. The germline V gene encodes CDR1 WSHSY and CDR2 SAAADI. The CDR3 contains 15 residues. CDR3 nucleotide sequence: TGCGCCAGCAGTGAGAAGGGGCCCCTCTCCTACGAGCAGTACTTC. Translated, it gives CASSEKGPLSYEQYF.

This chain joins TRBV10-1 and TRBJ2-3, with 8 bases matching TRBD2. Germline V gives CDR1 WNHNN, CDR2 SYGVQD (reference sequence). V was clipped by 8 bases and J by 4 bases; unmatched bases: 14. The CDR3 length is 16 residues. The CDR3: CASRRGGGGPADTQYF. The CDR3 DNA reads as TGCGCCAGCCGACGGGGGGGCGGGGGGCCAGCAGATACGCAGTATTTT.

In its sample, this clone was seen once. This chain connects TRBV5-8 to TRBJ2-5; D is unclear. This CDR3 has 15 amino acids. The germline CDR1 and CDR2 sequences are SGHTS and YDEGEE. Trimming pared 0 bases from V and 2 bases from J, leaving 11 bases between. CDR3 coding DNA: TGTGCCAGCAGCTTGGAAAGGGCTCGGCAAGAGACCCAGTACTTC. It codes for CASSLERARQETQYF.

The CDR3: CASSYDSNQPQHF. DNA of the CDR3: TGTGCCAGCAGTTATGATAGCAATCAGCCCCAGCATTTT. The genes are TRBV6-1 and TRBJ1-5; no firm D call. V lost 5 bases and J 0 bases, leaving 5 bases between the germline ends. There are 13 residues in the CDR3. CDR1 MNHNS and CDR2 SASEGT come from the germline V gene.

The chain combines TRBV4-2 with TRBJ2-7; no firm D call. V was cut by 5 bases and J by 4 bases, with 12 bases left in between. The CDR3 totals 13 residues. Looked up from germline, CDR1 is LGHNA and CDR2 is YNFKEQ. DNA for the CDR3: TGTGCCAGCAGCACGGACCGAGGTTACGAGCAGTACTTC. Translation gives CASSTDRGYEQYF.

The genes are TRBV4-2 and TRBJ2-7, with TRBD2 matching over 7 bases. The CDR3 extends over 16 amino acids. Germline values: CDR1 LGHNA, CDR2 YNFKEQ. J lost 2 bases, V lost 1 base, and 8 bases had no gene match. The CDR3 nucleotides are TGTGCCAGCAGCCAAGCCCCTTTGGCGGGAGCCTACGAGCAGTACTTC. Its protein is CASSQAPLAGAYEQYF.